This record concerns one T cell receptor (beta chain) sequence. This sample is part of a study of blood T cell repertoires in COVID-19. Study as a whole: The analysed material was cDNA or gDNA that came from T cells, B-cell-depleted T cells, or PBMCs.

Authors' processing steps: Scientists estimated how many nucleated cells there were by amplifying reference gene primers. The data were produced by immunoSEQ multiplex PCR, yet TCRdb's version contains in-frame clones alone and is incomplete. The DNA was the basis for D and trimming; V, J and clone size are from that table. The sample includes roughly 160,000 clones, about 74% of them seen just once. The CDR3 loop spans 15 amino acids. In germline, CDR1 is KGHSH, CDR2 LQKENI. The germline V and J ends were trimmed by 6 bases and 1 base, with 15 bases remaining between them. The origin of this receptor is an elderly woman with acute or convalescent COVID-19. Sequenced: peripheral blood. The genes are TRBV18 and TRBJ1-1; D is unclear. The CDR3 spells CASSPSFGANTEAFF. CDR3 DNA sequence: TGTGCCAGCTCGCCCTCGTTTGGAGCGAACACTGAAGCTTTCTTT.